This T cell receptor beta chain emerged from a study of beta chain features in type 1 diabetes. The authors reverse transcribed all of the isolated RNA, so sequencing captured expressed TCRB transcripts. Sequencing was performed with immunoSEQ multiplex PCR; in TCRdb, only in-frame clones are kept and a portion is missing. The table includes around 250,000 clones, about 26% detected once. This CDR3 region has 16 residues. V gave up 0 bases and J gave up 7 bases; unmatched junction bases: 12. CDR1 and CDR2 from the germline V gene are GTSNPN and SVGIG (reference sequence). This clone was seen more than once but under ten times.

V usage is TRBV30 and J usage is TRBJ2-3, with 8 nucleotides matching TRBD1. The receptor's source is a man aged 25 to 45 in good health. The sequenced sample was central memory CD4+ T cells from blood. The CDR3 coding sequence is TGTGCCTGGAGTGTACGGGGCAGGGGGCAGAGTAATACGCAGTATTTT. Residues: CAWSVRGRGQSNTQYF.